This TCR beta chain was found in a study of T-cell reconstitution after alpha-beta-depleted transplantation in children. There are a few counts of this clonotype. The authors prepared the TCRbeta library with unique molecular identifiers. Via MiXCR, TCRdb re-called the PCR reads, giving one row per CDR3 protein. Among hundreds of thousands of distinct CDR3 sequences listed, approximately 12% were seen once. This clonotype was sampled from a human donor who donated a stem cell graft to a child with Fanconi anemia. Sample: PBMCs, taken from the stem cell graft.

CDR3 loop: CASSPTVAGAFF. The CDR3 nucleotides read TGTGCCAGCAGCCCGACCGTAGCGGGAGCTTTCTTT. V is TRBV11-2 and J is TRBJ1-1; D unclear. Germline V gene lookup returns CDR1 SGHAT and CDR2 FQNNGV. Trimming removed 5 bases from V and 10 bases from J, with 14 bases in between. This CDR3 has 12 amino acids.